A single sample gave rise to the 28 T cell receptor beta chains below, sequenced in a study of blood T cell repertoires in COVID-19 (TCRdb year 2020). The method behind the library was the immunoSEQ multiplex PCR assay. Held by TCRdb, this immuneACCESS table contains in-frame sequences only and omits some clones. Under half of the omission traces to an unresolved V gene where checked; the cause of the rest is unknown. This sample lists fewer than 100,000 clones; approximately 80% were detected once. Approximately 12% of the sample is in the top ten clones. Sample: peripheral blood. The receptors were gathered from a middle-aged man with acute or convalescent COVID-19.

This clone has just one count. The CDR3 nucleotides read TGTGCCAGGGGGGGAGAAGGTCTCATGGTCAAAAACATTCAGTACTTC. Its translation: CARGGEGLMVKNIQYF. The gene calls are TRBV10-3 and TRBJ2-4; 7 bases match TRBD2. V was clipped by 10 bases and J by 3 bases; unmatched bases: 15. The length of the CDR3 is 16 residues. Germline CDR1 and CDR2: ENHRY and SYGVKD.

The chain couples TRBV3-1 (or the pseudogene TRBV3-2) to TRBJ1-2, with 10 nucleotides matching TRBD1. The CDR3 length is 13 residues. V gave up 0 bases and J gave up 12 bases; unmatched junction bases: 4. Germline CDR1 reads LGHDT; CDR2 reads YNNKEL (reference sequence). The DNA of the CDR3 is TGTGCCAGCAGCCAAGATCGGGGACAGGGGAACACCTTC. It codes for CASSQDRGQGNTF.

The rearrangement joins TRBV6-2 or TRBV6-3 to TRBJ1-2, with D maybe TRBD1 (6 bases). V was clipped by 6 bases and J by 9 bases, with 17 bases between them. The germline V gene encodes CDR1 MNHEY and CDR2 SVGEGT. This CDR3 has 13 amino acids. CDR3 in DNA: TGTGCCAGCAGCCCTGGACAGACTAACAGCTACACCTTC. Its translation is CASSPGQTNSYTF.

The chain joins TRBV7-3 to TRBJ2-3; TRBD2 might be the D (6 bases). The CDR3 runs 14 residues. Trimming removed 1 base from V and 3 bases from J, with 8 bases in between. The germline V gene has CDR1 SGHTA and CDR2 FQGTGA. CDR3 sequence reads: CASSLRGETDTQYF. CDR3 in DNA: TGTGCCAGCAGCTTAAGGGGGGAAACAGATACGCAGTATTTT.

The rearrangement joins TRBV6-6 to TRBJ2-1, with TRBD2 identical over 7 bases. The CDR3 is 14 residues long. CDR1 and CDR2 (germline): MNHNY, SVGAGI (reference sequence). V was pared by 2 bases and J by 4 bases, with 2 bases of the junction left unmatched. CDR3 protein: CASSYVGGYNEQFF. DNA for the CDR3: TGTGCCAGCAGTTACGTCGGGGGGTACAATGAGCAGTTCTTC.

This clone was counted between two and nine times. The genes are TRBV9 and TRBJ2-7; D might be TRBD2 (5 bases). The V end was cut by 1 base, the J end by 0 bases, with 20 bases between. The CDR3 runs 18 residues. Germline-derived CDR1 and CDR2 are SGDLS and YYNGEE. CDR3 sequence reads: CASSVLGTGGGPSYEQYF. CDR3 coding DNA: TGTGCCAGCAGCGTACTGGGTACCGGAGGTGGTCCCTCCTACGAGCAGTACTTC.

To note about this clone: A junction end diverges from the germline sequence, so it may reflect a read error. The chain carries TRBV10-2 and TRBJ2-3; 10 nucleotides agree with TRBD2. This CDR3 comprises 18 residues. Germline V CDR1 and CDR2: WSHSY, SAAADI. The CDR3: CASSDFVGTSGVTATQYF. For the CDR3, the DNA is TGCGCCAGCAGTGACTTCGTTGGAACTAGCGGGGTCACAGCTACGCAGTATTTT.

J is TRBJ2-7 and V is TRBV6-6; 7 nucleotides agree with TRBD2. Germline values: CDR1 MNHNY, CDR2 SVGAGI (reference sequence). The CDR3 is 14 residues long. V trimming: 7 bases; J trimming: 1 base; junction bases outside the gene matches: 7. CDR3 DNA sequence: TGTGCCAGCATCCGAGCGGGGCAGTCCTACGAGCAGTACTTC. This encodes CASIRAGQSYEQYF.

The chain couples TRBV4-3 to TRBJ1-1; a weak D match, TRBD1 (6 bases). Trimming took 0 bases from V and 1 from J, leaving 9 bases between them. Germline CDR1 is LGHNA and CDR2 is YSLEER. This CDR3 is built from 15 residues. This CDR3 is CASSQEGTPNTEAFF. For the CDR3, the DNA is TGCGCCAGCAGCCAAGAAGGGACACCGAACACTGAAGCTTTCTTT.

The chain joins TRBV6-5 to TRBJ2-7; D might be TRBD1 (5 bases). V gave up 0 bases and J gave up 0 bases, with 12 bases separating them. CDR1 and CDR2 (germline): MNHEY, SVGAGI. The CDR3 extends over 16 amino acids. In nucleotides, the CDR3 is TGTGCCAGCAGTTACTCCTTCCGGACATCCTCCTACGAGCAGTACTTC. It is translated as CASSYSFRTSSYEQYF.

CDR3 amino acids: CASSPGTANEKLFF. The CDR3 bases are TGCGCCAGCAGCCCCGGGACAGCCAATGAAAAACTGTTTTTT. The chain links TRBV5-1 to TRBJ1-4, with TRBD1 identical over 7 bases. The V and J ends lost 4 bases and 5 bases, in that order; junction bases with no gene match: 5. This CDR3 has 14 residues. The germline V gene encodes CDR1 SGHRS and CDR2 YFSETQ. Looking up the rest from reference TRBV5-1 and TRBJ1-4 gives the full variable domain: KAGVTQTPRYLIKTRGQQVTLSCSPISGHRSVSWYQQTPGQGLQFLFEYFSETQRNKGNFPGRFSGRQFSNSRSEMNVSTLELGDSALYLCASSPGTANEKLFFGSGTQLSVL.

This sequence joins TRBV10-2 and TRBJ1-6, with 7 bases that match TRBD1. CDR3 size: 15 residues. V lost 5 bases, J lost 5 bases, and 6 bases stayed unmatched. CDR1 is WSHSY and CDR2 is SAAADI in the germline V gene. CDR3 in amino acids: CASSRTTGDNSPLHF. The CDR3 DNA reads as TGCGCCAGCAGTAGAACAACAGGGGATAATTCACCCCTCCACTTT.

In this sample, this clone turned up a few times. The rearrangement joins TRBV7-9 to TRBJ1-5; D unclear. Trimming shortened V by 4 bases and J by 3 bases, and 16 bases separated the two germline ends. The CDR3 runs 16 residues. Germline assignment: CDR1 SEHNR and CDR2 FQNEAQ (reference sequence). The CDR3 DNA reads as TGTGCCAGCAGCTCCACACTCGACTCTTTCAATCAGCCCCAGCATTTT. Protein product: CASSSTLDSFNQPQHF.

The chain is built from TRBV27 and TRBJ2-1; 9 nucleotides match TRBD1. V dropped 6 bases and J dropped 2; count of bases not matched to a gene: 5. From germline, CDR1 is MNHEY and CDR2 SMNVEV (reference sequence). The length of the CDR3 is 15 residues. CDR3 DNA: TGTGCCAGCAGGACGGGACAGGGTGCCTACAATGAGCAGTTCTTC. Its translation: CASRTGQGAYNEQFF.

Written as DNA, the CDR3 is TGTGCCAGCAGCCAGGACAGGGGGCGGACTGAAGCTTTCTTT. Its protein is CASSQDRGRTEAFF. The rearrangement joins TRBV7-6 to TRBJ1-1; 11 positions agree with TRBD1. The J segment lost 5 bases and the V segment lost 5 bases, leaving 4 bases of the junction unmatched. This CDR3 is built from 14 residues. Germline V gene data show CDR1 as SGHVS and CDR2 as FNYEAQ.

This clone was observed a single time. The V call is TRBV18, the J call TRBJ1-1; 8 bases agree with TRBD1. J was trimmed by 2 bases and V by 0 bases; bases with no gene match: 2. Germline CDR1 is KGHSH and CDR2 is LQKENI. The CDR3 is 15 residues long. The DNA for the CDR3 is TGTGCCAGCTCACCACCGGGACAGGCAAACACTGAAGCTTTCTTT. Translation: CASSPPGQANTEAFF.

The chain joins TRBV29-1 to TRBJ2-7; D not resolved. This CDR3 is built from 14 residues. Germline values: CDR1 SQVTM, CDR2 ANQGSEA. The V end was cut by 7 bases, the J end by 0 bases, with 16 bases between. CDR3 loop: CSAMGPASSYEQYF. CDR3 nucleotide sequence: TGCAGCGCCATGGGCCCAGCCAGCTCCTACGAGCAGTACTTC.

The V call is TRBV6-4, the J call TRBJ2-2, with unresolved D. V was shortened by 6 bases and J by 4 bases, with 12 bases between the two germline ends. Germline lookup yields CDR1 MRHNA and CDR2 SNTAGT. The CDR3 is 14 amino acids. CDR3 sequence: CASSPTPGTGELFF. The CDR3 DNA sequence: TGTGCCAGCAGCCCTACCCCTGGCACCGGGGAGCTGTTTTTT.

The CDR3 protein is CASSFPGPGAGDNEQFF. The CDR3 region has the DNA TGTGCCAGCAGCTTCCCAGGCCCAGGAGCGGGGGACAATGAGCAGTTCTTC. V and J are TRBV5-4 and TRBJ2-1, with TRBD2 identical over 8 bases. V dropped 2 bases and J dropped 5; count of bases not matched to a gene: 12. Germline CDR1 SGHNT, CDR2 YYREEE (reference sequence). CDR3 length: 17 residues.

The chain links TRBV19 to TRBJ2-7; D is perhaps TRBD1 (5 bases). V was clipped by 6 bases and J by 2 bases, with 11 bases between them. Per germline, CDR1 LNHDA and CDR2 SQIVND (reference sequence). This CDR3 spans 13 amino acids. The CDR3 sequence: CASRQAGTYEQYF. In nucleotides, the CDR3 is TGTGCCAGTAGACAGGCAGGCACCTACGAGCAGTACTTC.

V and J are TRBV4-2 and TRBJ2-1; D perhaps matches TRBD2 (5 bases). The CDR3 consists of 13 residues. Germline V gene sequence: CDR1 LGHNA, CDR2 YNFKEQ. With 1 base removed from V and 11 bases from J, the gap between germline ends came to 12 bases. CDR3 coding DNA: TGTGCCAGCAGCCAAGGGGAGAAGGGTCAGCAGTTCTTC. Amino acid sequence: CASSQGEKGQQFF.

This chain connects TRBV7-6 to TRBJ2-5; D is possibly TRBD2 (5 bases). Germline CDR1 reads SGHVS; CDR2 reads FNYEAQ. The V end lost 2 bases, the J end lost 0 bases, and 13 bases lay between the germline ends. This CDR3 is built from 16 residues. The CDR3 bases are TGTGCCAGCAGCTTACGGGGTAGCAGCTACCAAGAGACCCAGTACTTC. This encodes CASSLRGSSYQETQYF.

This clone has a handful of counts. CDR3 nucleotide sequence: TGTGCCAGCAGCCCTCCGGGACAGCGAGCTTCTTATGGCTACACCTTC. It encodes CASSPPGQRASYGYTF. The chain couples TRBV7-8 to TRBJ1-2, with 7 bases fitting TRBD1. V dropped 5 bases and J dropped 5; count of bases not matched to a gene: 14. There are 16 residues in the CDR3. Per the germline V gene, CDR1 is SGHVS and CDR2 is FQNEAQ.

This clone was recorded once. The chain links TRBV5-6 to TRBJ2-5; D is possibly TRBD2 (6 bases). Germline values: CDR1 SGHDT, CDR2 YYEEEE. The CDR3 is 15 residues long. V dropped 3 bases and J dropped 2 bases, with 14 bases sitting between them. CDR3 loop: CASSSTPSVQETQYF. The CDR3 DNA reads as TGTGCCAGCAGCTCCACTCCTAGCGTTCAAGAGACCCAGTACTTC.

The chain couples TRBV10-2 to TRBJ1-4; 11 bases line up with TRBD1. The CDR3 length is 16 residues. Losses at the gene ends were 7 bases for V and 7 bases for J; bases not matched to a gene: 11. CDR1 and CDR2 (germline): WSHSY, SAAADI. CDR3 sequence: CASNSRDRGSGEKLFF. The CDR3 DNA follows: TGCGCCAGCAACTCCCGGGACAGGGGGTCGGGTGAAAAACTGTTTTTT.

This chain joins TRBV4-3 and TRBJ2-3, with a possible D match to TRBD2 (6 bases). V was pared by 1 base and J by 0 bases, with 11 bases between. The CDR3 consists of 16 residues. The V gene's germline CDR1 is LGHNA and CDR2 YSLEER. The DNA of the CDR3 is TGCGCCAGCAGCCAAGTAGGGAGGACTAGCACAGATACGCAGTATTTT. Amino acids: CASSQVGRTSTDTQYF.

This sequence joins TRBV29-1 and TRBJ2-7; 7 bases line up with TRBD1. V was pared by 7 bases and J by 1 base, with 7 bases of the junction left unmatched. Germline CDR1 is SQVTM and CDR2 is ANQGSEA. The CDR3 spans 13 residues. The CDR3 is CSALPTGSYEQYF. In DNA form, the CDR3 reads TGCAGCGCTCTACCGACAGGGTCCTACGAGCAGTACTTC.

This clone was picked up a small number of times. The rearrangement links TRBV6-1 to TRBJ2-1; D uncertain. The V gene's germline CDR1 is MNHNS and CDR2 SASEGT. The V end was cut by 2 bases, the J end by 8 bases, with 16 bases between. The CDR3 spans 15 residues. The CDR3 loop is CASSELQMNAYEQFF. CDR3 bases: TGTGCCAGCAGTGAACTTCAGATGAACGCATATGAGCAGTTCTTC.